Listed here are 6 T cell receptor beta chains from one sample, sequenced in a study of T-cell reconstitution after alpha-beta-depleted transplantation in children. Library preparation (for TCRbeta) was performed with unique molecular identifiers. TCRdb re-called the PCR reads through MiXCR, storing one row per CDR3 protein. The sample has a few hundred thousand distinct CDR3 sequences; roughly 10% are singletons. Sequencing was performed on PBMCs from the stem cell graft donor, taken from the stem cell graft. The receptors derive from a human donor who donated a stem cell graft to a child with acute lymphoblastic leukemia.

The chain joins TRBV2 to TRBJ2-2; TRBD1 matches 8 bases. CDR3 length: 16 residues. CDR1 SNHLY and CDR2 FYNNEI come from the germline V gene. V shed 8 bases and J 5 bases; nucleotides not matched to a gene: 13. Here the CDR3 reads CASPTAGQGTTGELFF. CDR3 bases: TGTGCCAGCCCAACCGCAGGACAGGGCACTACCGGGGAGCTGTTTTTT.

The chain is built from TRBV9 and TRBJ2-2; TRBD2 matches at 7 bases. Germline CDR1 is SGDLS and CDR2 is YYNGEE. The CDR3 contains 15 residues. Trimming at V came to 0 bases and at J to 5 bases, leaving 4 bases not matched to a gene. The CDR3 bases are TGTGCCAGCAGCGTAGAGCGGGGTAGGACCGGGGAGCTGTTTTTT. This sequence encodes CASSVERGRTGELFF.

In its sample, this clonotype was seen a few times. The V gene is TRBV12-3 or TRBV12-4, the J gene TRBJ1-2, with 10 nucleotides matching TRBD1. V was clipped by 5 bases and J by 5 bases; unmatched bases: 8. CDR3 length: 15 residues. The CDR3 nucleotides are TGTGCCAGCAGTAGGACAGGGGGTTTTTTTTATGGCTACACCTTC. It encodes CASSRTGGFFYGYTF.

This clonotype was detected many times. The genes are TRBV10-2 and TRBJ1-1; D is ambiguous. There are 15 residues in the CDR3. V was clipped by 4 bases and J by 1 base, with 13 bases between them. Per germline, CDR1 WSHSY and CDR2 SAAADI. The CDR3: CASSGVPGRNTEAFF. CDR3 in DNA: TGCGCCAGCAGTGGGGTTCCCGGTAGGAACACTGAAGCTTTCTTT.

The genes are TRBV10-3 and TRBJ1-2; D gene ambiguous. Germline V gene lookup returns CDR1 ENHRY and CDR2 SYGVKD. The CDR3 length is 13 residues. V gave up 4 bases and J gave up 6 bases, with 12 bases separating them. The DNA of the CDR3 is TGTGCCATCAGTGCTTTCACAACCCATGGCTACACCTTC. Residues: CAISAFTTHGYTF.

As for this clonotype: Without the conserved terminal phenylalanine or tryptophan, this CDR3 likely stems from a read error. The V gene is TRBV12-3 or TRBV12-4, the J gene TRBJ1-4, with D tentatively TRBD1 (6 bases). This CDR3 has 13 amino acids. Trimming took off 6 bases at V and 7 bases at J, with 12 bases between the two ends. The CDR3 region has the DNA TGTGCCAGCAGGACAGGTAGCCTTGAAAAACTGTTTTAT. It yields the protein CASRTGSLEKLFY.